This T cell receptor beta chain was captured by sequencing in a study of blood T cells in healthy people across ages. Next came a second PCR, run for roughly 6 to 11 cycles, which used a sample-barcoded 5' primer along with a J-beta primer mix. Template switching added a 12-random-nucleotide identifier to every cDNA molecule. Each CDR3 protein gets one entry after TCRdb re-called the 5' RACE reads with MiXCR. Of about 680,000 distinct CDR3 sequences detected, roughly 50% appear once; the ten largest clones hold 25% to 35%. The V segment lost 1 base and the J segment 11 bases; nucleotides outside the gene matches: 10. Germline values: CDR1 LGHNA, CDR2 YNFKEQ. This CDR3 has 15 residues. It was approximately 10 milliliters of peripheral blood that were drawn from each donor.

The chain links TRBV4-2 to TRBJ2-5; TRBD1 agrees at 10 bases. The TCR comes from a woman aged 55 to 70 in good health. Material for sequencing was blood. For the CDR3, the DNA is TGTGCCAGCAGCCAAGGGGACAGGGGTATCGATGAGCAGTACTTC. It yields the protein CASSQGDRGIDEQYF.